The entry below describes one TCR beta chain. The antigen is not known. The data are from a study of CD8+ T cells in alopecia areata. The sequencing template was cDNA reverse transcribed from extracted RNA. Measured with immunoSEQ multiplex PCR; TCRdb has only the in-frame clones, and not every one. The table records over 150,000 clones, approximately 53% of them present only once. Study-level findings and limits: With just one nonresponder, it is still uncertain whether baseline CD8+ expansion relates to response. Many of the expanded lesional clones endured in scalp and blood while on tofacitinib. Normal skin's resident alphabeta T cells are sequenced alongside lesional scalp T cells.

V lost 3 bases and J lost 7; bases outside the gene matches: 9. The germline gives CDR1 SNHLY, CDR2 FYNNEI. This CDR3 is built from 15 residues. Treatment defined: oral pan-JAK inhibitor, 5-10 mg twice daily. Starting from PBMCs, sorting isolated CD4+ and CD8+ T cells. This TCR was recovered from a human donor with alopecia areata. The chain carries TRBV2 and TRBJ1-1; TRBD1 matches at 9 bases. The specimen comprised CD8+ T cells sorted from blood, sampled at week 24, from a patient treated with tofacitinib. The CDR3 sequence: CASSELPGTGNEAFF. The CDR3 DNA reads TGTGCCAGCAGTGAGCTGCCCGGGACAGGGAATGAAGCTTTCTTT.